The rows below give T cell receptor beta chains drawn from one sample of a study of shared clonotypes between healthy human individuals. Libraries were prepared by immunoSEQ multiplex PCR; TCRdb keeps only in-frame clonotypes and omits some of them. The sample includes around 980,000 clones, about 84% of them seen just once. Source material: memory CD4+ T cells from PBMCs. These receptors were taken from a man aged 18 to 29 in good health. Some clones in this sample may be carry-over from other donors' samples. Each CDR3 is given with its conserved first and last residue. D genes are given only for firm matches. Rows give clone size only sometimes, using once, few, many, or a class for an expanded clone.

>once|TRBJ1-5|TRBV19|.
CASSMREYSNQPQHF
TGTGCCAGTAGTATGAGAGAATATAGCAATCAGCCCCAGCATTTT
>.|TRBJ1-1|TRBV28|.
CAIISQGLGDTEAFF
TGTGCCATTATCTCACAGGGTTTGGGGGACACTGAAGCTTTCTTT
>.|TRBJ2-3|TRBV7-3|TRBD1
CASSPGTGAGTDTQYF
TGTGCCAGCAGCCCGGGGACAGGGGCCGGCACAGATACGCAGTATTTT
>.|TRBJ1-2|TRBV5-1|.
CASSPNFSGYTF
TGCGCCAGCAGCCCGAATTTCTCTGGCTACACCTTC
>.|TRBJ2-1|TRBV20-1|.
CSAVSSEQFF
TGCAGTGCTGTTAGTTCTGAGCAGTTCTTC
>few|TRBJ2-7|TRBV30|TRBD2
CAWSPLAGGPYEQYF
TGTGCCTGGAGTCCACTAGCGGGAGGGCCCTACGAGCAGTACTTC
>once|TRBJ2-3|TRBV28|.
CASSSPGGASDTQYF
TGTGCCAGCAGTTCCCCCGGAGGGGCATCGGATACGCAGTATTTT
>.|TRBJ2-3|TRBV10-3|.
CAISETGVGQYF
TGTGCCATCAGCGAGACTGGGGTCGGGCAGTATTTT
>.|TRBJ1-1|TRBV5-6|.
CASSLFSDGYGAFF
TGTGCCAGCAGCTTGTTTTCCGATGGGTATGGAGCTTTCTTT
>few|TRBJ2-3|TRBV7-2|.
CASSPNQLTADTQYF
TGTGCCAGCAGCCCAAATCAGTTAACGGCAGATACGCAGTATTTT
>.|TRBJ1-2|TRBV28|.
CASSFSSNSYGYTF
TGTGCCAGCAGTTTCTCCAGCAATAGCTATGGCTACACCTTC
>many|TRBJ2-1|TRBV29-1|.
CSVERQASYNEQFF
TGCAGCGTTGAGAGACAGGCCTCCTACAATGAGCAGTTCTTC
>.|TRBJ1-3|TRBV7-9|TRBD1
CASSPDRGVDTIYF
TGTGCCAGCAGCCCGGACAGGGGGGTAGACACCATATATTTT
>many|TRBJ2-3|TRBV5-5|.
CASSLVVRTDTQYF
TGTGCCAGCAGCTTGGTCGTCCGCACAGATACGCAGTATTTT
>.|TRBJ1-2|TRBV6-6|TRBD1
CASRESRTGDGGGYTF
TGTGCCAGCAGAGAGTCCCGGACAGGGGACGGCGGTGGCTACACCTTC
>.|TRBJ1-4|TRBV19|TRBD1
CASSKHGTAINEKLFF
TGTGCCAGTAGTAAACACGGGACAGCGATCAATGAAAAACTGTTTTTT
>.|TRBJ2-3|TRBV28|.
CASIGGGESTDTQYF
TGTGCCAGCATCGGGGGCGGGGAAAGCACAGATACGCAGTATTTT
>once|TRBJ2-7|TRBV28|TRBD1
CASSSPGQGSYEQYF
TGTGCCAGCAGTTCCCCCGGACAGGGTTCCTACGAGCAGTACTTC
>.|TRBJ2-1|TRBV12-5|.
CASGPRKGHEQFF
TGTGCTAGTGGTCCGCGAAAGGGGCATGAGCAGTTCTTC
>.|TRBJ1-4|TRBV11-2|.
CASSYLLRGANEKLFF
TGTGCCAGCAGCTACCTCTTGCGCGGAGCTAATGAAAAACTGTTTTTT
>.|TRBJ2-7|TRBV28|TRBD2
CASIPRGRLAREASYEQYF
TGTGCCAGCATTCCTAGGGGAAGGCTTGCGCGGGAGGCCTCCTACGAGCAGTACTTC
>.|TRBJ1-1|TRBV18|.
CASSPELGVMNTEAFF
TGTGCCAGCTCACCAGAATTAGGGGTAATGAACACTGAAGCTTTCTTT
>.|TRBJ1-2|TRBV19|.
CASSITVRLGRNYGYTF
TGTGCCAGTAGTATAACAGTCCGTCTGGGACGGAACTATGGCTACACCTTC
>few|TRBJ2-2|TRBV19|.
CASSVGGVSTGELFF
TGTGCCAGTAGTGTGGGGGGAGTAAGCACCGGGGAGCTGTTTTTT
>.|TRBJ2-7|TRBV2|TRBD2
CASSEIAGDSKQYF
TGTGCCAGCAGTGAAATAGCGGGAGATAGCAAGCAGTACTTC
>.|TRBJ1-1|TRBV19|TRBD1
CASSIGQGSVSTEAFF
TGTGCCAGTAGTATCGGACAGGGTTCAGTTAGCACTGAAGCTTTCTTT
>.|TRBJ2-7|TRBV2|.
CASSKQGYEQYF
TGTGCCAGCAGTAAACAGGGATACGAGCAGTACTTC
>.|TRBJ2-7|TRBV27|TRBD1
CASSLQGQGVKQYF
TGTGCCAGCAGTTTACAGGGACAGGGGGTAAAGCAGTACTTC
>.|TRBJ1-1|TRBV2|.
CASSVSNRNTEAFF
TGTGCCAGCAGTGTGAGTAATCGGAACACTGAAGCTTTCTTT
>once|TRBJ2-2|TRBV4-2|TRBD2
CASSLQLAGPNTGELFF
TGTGCCAGCAGCCTACAGTTAGCGGGACCGAACACCGGGGAGCTGTTTTTT
>.|TRBJ1-1|TRBV30|.
CAWSLQVGTEAFF
TGTGCCTGGAGTCTGCAGGTAGGAACTGAAGCTTTCTTT
>.|TRBJ1-3|TRBV10-3|.
CAISEATGSGNTIYF
TGTGCCATCAGTGAGGCCACGGGTTCTGGAAACACCATATATTTT
>.|TRBJ1-3|TRBV2|.
CASSVNPSSGNTIYF
TGTGCCAGCAGTGTAAACCCCAGCTCTGGAAACACCATATATTTT
>.|TRBJ1-1|TRBV5-4|.
CASTSAALLNTEAFF
TGTGCCAGCACCTCGGCCGCGCTTTTGAACACTGAAGCTTTCTTT
>.|TRBJ2-7|TRBV20-1|.
CSANRATEQYF
TGCAGTGCTAACAGGGCCACCGAGCAGTACTTC
>once|TRBJ1-1|TRBV7-7|.
CASSLRSRQEEIATEAFF
TGTGCCAGCAGCTTACGGTCCCGACAAGAAGAAATAGCCACTGAAGCTTTCTTT
>.|TRBJ2-1|TRBV12-5|TRBD2
CASGWGTSGSEQFF
TGTGCTAGTGGCTGGGGGACTAGCGGGAGTGAGCAGTTCTTC
>.|TRBJ2-3|TRBV7-9|.
CASSFASTDTQYF
TGTGCCAGCAGCTTCGCCTCCACAGATACGCAGTATTTT
>.|TRBJ1-3|TRBV5-1|.
CASSSATASSGNTIYF
TGCGCCAGCAGCTCCGCCACAGCCTCCTCTGGAAACACCATATATTTT
>.|TRBJ2-7|TRBV12-1|.
CASSLLAGTHYEQYF
TGTGCCAGCAGCCTATTAGCGGGAACCCACTACGAGCAGTACTTC
>.|TRBJ2-2|TRBV5-1|TRBD2
CASSAGGFTGELFF
TGCGCCAGCAGTGCGGGAGGGTTCACCGGGGAGCTGTTTTTT
>.|TRBJ2-3|TRBV7-9|.
CASRSLRLTDTQYF
TGTGCCAGCAGGTCCCTGAGACTCACAGATACGCAGTATTTT
>.|TRBJ1-1|TRBV18|TRBD1
CASSLDRITIGTEAFF
TGTGCCAGCTCACTGGACAGGATCACAATAGGCACTGAAGCTTTCTTT
>.|TRBJ1-1|TRBV6-6|.
CASTWTNTEAFF
TGTGCCAGCACCTGGACGAACACTGAAGCTTTCTTT
>.|TRBJ1-2|TRBV5-5|.
CASSLGIGGYTF
TGTGCCAGCAGCTTAGGCATAGGTGGCTACACCTTC
>.|TRBJ1-4|TRBV7-9|.
CASSLRQGNEKLFF
TGTGCCAGCAGCTTACGGCAGGGGAATGAAAAACTGTTTTTT